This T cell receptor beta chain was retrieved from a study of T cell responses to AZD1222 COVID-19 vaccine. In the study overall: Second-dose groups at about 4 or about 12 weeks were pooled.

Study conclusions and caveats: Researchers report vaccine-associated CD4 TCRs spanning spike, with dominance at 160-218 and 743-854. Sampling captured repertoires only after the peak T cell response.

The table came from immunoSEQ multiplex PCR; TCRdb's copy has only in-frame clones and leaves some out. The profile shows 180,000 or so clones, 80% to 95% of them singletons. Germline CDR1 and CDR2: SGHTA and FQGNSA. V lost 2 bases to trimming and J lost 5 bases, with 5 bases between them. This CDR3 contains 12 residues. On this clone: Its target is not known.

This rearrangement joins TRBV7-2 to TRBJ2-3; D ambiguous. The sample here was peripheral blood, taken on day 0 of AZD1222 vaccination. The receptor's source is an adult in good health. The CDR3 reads CASSLRLDTQYF. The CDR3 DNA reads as TGTGCCAGCAGCTTAAGACTAGATACGCAGTATTTT.